These 2 T cell receptor beta chains were sequenced from one sample in a study of blood T cell repertoires in COVID-19. TCRdb's copy holds only in-frame clones and misses some; the assay was immunoSEQ multiplex PCR. This table has just under 30,000 clones, 80% to 90% appearing once. Sequencing was done on a sample of peripheral blood. These receptors came from a human donor in a cohort sampled during active COVID-19.

This clone appeared a single time. The V and J genes are TRBV6-6 and TRBJ2-5, with a tentative D call TRBD2 (7 bases). V was cut by 6 bases and J by 4 bases, with 18 bases left in between. This CDR3 is built from 15 residues. CDR1 and CDR2 (germline): MNHNY, SVGAGI (reference sequence). CDR3: CASSLAGAPVETQYF. The CDR3, as DNA: TGTGCCAGCAGCCTGGCGGGGGCCCCTGTAGAGACCCAGTACTTC.

This clone was detected only a few times. Other DNA sequences in the sample encode the same CDR3. V usage is TRBV11-2 and J usage is TRBJ1-1; D gene unclear. Germline lookup yields CDR1 SGHAT and CDR2 FQNNGV. V was shortened by 1 base and J by 5 bases, with 8 bases between the two germline ends. The CDR3 runs to 13 residues. The CDR3 nucleotides read TGTGCCAGCAGCTTAGGCGGTAGGACTGAAGCTTTCTTT. Its protein is CASSLGGRTEAFF. Full variable domain (rest looked up from reference TRBV11-2 and TRBJ1-1): EAGVAQSPRYKIIEKRQSVAFWCNPISGHATLYWYQQILGQGPKLLIQFQNNGVVDDSQLPKDRFSAERLKGVDSTLKIQPAKLEDSAVYLCASSLGGRTEAFFGQGTRLTVV.